These 10 T cell receptor beta chains originate from one sample sequenced in a study of blood T cell repertoires in COVID-19. TCRdb keeps only in-frame clones here, not all; method: immunoSEQ multiplex PCR. This table has 40,000 to 50,000 clones, 60% to 85% appearing once. The source material was peripheral blood. These receptors were obtained from an older man with active or convalescent COVID-19.

V gene TRBV5-4 combines with J gene TRBJ2-7, with D tentatively TRBD2 (7 bases). The CDR3 contains 14 residues. The germline gives CDR1 SGHNT, CDR2 YYREEE (reference sequence). Trimming pared 7 bases from V and 2 bases from J, leaving 16 bases between. CDR3 in DNA: TGTGCCAGCGGAAGGGGGGGAGAGACCTACGAGCAGTACTTC. Its protein is CASGRGGETYEQYF.

The chain has TRBV10-3 and TRBJ1-1; D perhaps matches TRBD1 (5 bases). V was shortened by 4 bases and J by 0 bases, with 6 bases between the two germline ends. CDR3 length: 13 residues. CDR1 ENHRY and CDR2 SYGVKD come from the germline V gene. In DNA form, the CDR3 reads TGTGCCATCAGTGGGGGCTTGAACACTGAAGCTTTCTTT. Encoded protein: CAISGGLNTEAFF.

V and J are TRBV12-3 or TRBV12-4 and TRBJ1-4; tentative D call: TRBD1 (5 bases). Trimming shortened V by 3 bases and J by 7 bases, and 9 bases separated the two germline ends. The CDR3 totals 13 residues. The CDR3 coding sequence is TGTGCCAGCAGTTTTAGGAGGGGTGAAAAACTGTTTTTT. Its translation is CASSFRRGEKLFF.

This rearrangement joins TRBV19 to TRBJ2-7; D not certain. In germline, CDR1 is LNHDA, CDR2 SQIVND (reference sequence). The CDR3 has 15 residues. The germline V and J ends were trimmed by 2 bases and 2 bases, with 13 bases remaining between them. The CDR3 DNA reads TGTGCCAGTAGTATAAAAGCGACGTACACCTACGAGCAGTACTTC. It translates to CASSIKATYTYEQYF.

In its sample, this clone was seen once. The rearrangement joins TRBV28 to TRBJ1-5; D remains ambiguous. Germline CDR1 reads MDHEN; CDR2 reads SYDVKM. The CDR3 spans 14 residues. V shed 5 bases and J shed 1 base, with 9 bases lying between them. CDR3 loop: CASSGLGSNQPQHF. CDR3 nucleotide sequence: TGTGCCAGCAGTGGCCTCGGGAGCAATCAGCCCCAGCATTTT.

The gene calls are TRBV29-1 and TRBJ1-3; 8 nucleotides align to TRBD1. Germline values: CDR1 SQVTM, CDR2 ANQGSEA. V trimming: 7 bases; J trimming: 3 bases; junction bases outside the gene matches: 8. The CDR3 has 14 residues. The CDR3 is CSAGGRGLGNTIYF. CDR3 DNA sequence: TGCAGCGCCGGTGGCAGGGGGCTTGGAAACACCATATATTTT.

Concerning this clone: One end of the junction is discordant with germline, which a read error may explain. V gene TRBV10-2 combines with J gene TRBJ1-1, with a possible D match to TRBD1 (6 bases). CDR3 length equals 14 residues. CDR1 is WSHSY, CDR2 SAAADI, per germline. This CDR3 is CRGGGPSMNTEAFF. CDR3 nucleotide sequence: TGTAGAGGCGGGGGGCCATCTATGAACACTGAAGCTTTCTTT.

The chain joins TRBV6-2 or TRBV6-3 to TRBJ1-6, with TRBD1 matching 8 bases. V gave up 2 bases and J gave up 5 bases; unmatched junction bases: 17. The V gene's germline CDR1 is MNHEY and CDR2 SVGEGT. CDR3 length equals 20 residues. CDR3 in amino acids: CASSYAAKNIRDRNNSPLHF. The CDR3 region has the DNA TGTGCCAGCAGTTACGCTGCAAAAAACATCCGGGACAGGAATAATTCACCCCTCCACTTT.

The chain has TRBV7-6 and TRBJ2-3, with 7 bases aligning to TRBD1. Germline CDR1 SGHVS, CDR2 FNYEAQ. The ends lost 0 bases at V and 4 bases at J; junction bases unmatched: 7. There are 16 residues in the CDR3. The CDR3 loop reads CASSLAMTGIADTQYF. As DNA, the CDR3 is TGTGCCAGCAGCTTAGCCATGACAGGGATCGCAGATACGCAGTATTTT.

CDR3 amino acids: CASSPGDTEAFF. CDR3 in DNA: TGTGCCAGCAGCCCGGGAGACACTGAAGCTTTCTTT. The chain is built from TRBV7-8 and TRBJ1-1; D unclear. Germline CDR1 reads SGHVS; CDR2 reads FQNEAQ. V was trimmed by 5 bases and J by 3 bases, leaving 7 bases between them. CDR3 length: 12 residues.